This T cell receptor (beta chain) derives from a study of blood T cell repertoires in COVID-19. Overall study: Samples of COVID-19 (acute and convalescent) were obtained from the United States, Italy and Spain.

In the original analysis: Researchers report that nucleated cell counts were estimated from reference gene primer amplification. TCRdb's table, derived via immunoSEQ multiplex PCR, lists solely in-frame clones and lacks some. Clonal size and the V and J genes are those of that table, whereas D and trimming came from the DNA. The sample carries some 150,000 clones, 80% to 90% recorded once. This TCR was recovered from a woman aged 60-75 years with active COVID-19. The sequenced sample was peripheral blood.

The CDR3 DNA reads as TGTGCCAGTAAAGGCGGGAGGTGGGCCACGGATACGCAGTATTTT. Translating it yields CASKGGRWATDTQYF. The chain combines TRBV19 with TRBJ2-3; 8 nucleotides align to TRBD2. This CDR3 is 15 amino acids long. V dropped 7 bases and J dropped 6; count of bases not matched to a gene: 12. Germline V gene data show CDR1 as LNHDA and CDR2 as SQIVND (reference sequence).